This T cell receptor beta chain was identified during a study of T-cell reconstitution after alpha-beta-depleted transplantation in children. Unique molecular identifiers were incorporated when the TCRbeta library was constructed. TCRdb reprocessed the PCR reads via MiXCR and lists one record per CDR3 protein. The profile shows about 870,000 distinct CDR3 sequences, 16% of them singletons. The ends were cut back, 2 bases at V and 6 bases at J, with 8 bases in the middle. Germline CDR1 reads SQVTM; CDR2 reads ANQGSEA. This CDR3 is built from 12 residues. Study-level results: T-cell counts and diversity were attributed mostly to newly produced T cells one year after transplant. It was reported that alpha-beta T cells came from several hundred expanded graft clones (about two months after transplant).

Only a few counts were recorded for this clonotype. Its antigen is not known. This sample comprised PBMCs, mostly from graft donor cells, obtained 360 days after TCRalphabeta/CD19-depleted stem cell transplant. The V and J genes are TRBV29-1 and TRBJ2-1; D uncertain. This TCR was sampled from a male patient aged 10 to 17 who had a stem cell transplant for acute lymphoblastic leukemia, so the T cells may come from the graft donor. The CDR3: CSVEFALNEQFF. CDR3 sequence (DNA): TGCAGCGTTGAATTTGCGCTCAATGAGCAGTTCTTC.